The 4 T cell receptor beta chains reported below all come from one sample, sequenced in a study of neurological immune-mediated disorders. MiXCR, applied by TCRdb to the 5' RACE reads, yields one record per CDR3 protein. The sample carries roughly 70,000 distinct CDR3 sequences, around 3.9% recorded once. The sample consisted of PBMCs. These receptors were obtained from a man aged 25 to 40 with multiple sclerosis.

In its sample, this clonotype was seen many times. The genes are TRBV2 and TRBJ2-5, with a tentative D call TRBD1 (5 bases). This CDR3 has 14 amino acids. Germline CDR1 is SNHLY and CDR2 is FYNNEI. The germline V and J ends were trimmed by 4 bases and 2 bases, with 11 bases remaining between them. CDR3 sequence reads: CASSGNTGQETQYF. Written as DNA, the CDR3 is TGTGCCAGCAGTGGAAATACAGGACAAGAGACCCAGTACTTC.

This clonotype appeared many times. V gene TRBV29-1 combines with J gene TRBJ1-2; 12 nucleotides match TRBD1. This CDR3 is built from 15 residues. Per germline, CDR1 SQVTM and CDR2 ANQGSEA. V was clipped by 6 bases and J by 5 bases; unmatched bases: 10. The CDR3 bases are TGCAGCGTCGCCGCCGGGACAGGGGGCGCTTATGGCTACACCTTC. This encodes CSVAAGTGGAYGYTF.

This clonotype was picked up many times. The rearrangement links TRBV7-9 to TRBJ2-7, with D tentatively TRBD1 (6 bases). CDR3 length: 14 amino acids. The V and J ends lost 3 bases and 2 bases respectively, with 11 bases between them. CDR1 and CDR2 from the germline V gene are SEHNR and FQNEAQ (reference sequence). The CDR3 sequence: CASSFGQPTYEQYF. In DNA form, the CDR3 reads TGTGCCAGCAGCTTCGGACAGCCCACCTACGAGCAGTACTTC.

In its sample, this clonotype was seen many times. The V gene is TRBV29-1, the J gene TRBJ1-1; a weak D match, TRBD1 (6 bases). In germline, CDR1 is SQVTM, CDR2 ANQGSEA. V gave up 6 bases and J gave up 2 bases, with 13 bases separating them. The CDR3 consists of 13 residues. In DNA, the CDR3 is TGCAGCGTCTTCCGGGGACAAAACACTGAAGCTTTCTTT. Its protein product is CSVFRGQNTEAFF.